The 16 T cell receptor beta chains presented below share a single source sample, sequenced in a study of T-cell memory formation after mild COVID-19. Each CDR3 protein gets one entry after TCRdb re-called the 5' RACE reads with MiXCR. The sample contains 410,000 or so distinct CDR3 sequences, more than 20% of which appear only once. Sequenced sample: PBMCs or a T cell subset sorted from them (not recorded which). These receptors were collected from an adult woman who had mild COVID-19 (a few samples of this study predate the infection). Cell type and time point are not known.

This chain uses TRBV12-5 with TRBJ2-7, with D hard to call. The germline V gene encodes CDR1 LGHNT and CDR2 FRNRAP. Trimming took off 3 bases at V and 2 bases at J, with 23 bases between the two ends. This CDR3 has 18 residues. CDR3 in DNA: TGTGCTAGTGGTTTTTTCCTCCCCCGGAGCCCGAATACCTACGAGCAGTACTTC. Its translation is CASGFFLPRSPNTYEQYF.

This clonotype was observed a few times. The CDR3 DNA reads as TGTGCCAGCAGCTTCGCGACAGTGAACACTGAAGCTTTCTTT. Translated: CASSFATVNTEAFF. This chain connects TRBV7-8 to TRBJ1-1, with D possibly being TRBD1 (5 bases). In germline, CDR1 is SGHVS, CDR2 FQNEAQ. This CDR3 contains 14 residues. The V gene lost 3 bases and the J gene lost 0 bases, with 8 bases spanning the gap. The full variable domain, with the rest looked up from reference TRBV7-8 and TRBJ1-1, is GAGVSQSPRYKVAKRGQDVALRCDPISGHVSLFWYQQALGQGPEFLTYFQNEAQLDKSGLPSDRFFAERPEGSVSTLKIQRTQQEDSAVYLCASSFATVNTEAFFGQGTRLTVV.

The genes are TRBV5-5 and TRBJ1-2; D might be TRBD1 (5 bases). CDR1 and CDR2 from the germline V gene are SGHKS and YYEKEE (reference sequence). Between the trimmed V and J ends, which lost 2 bases and 0 bases, there was a span of 14 bases. The CDR3 length is 16 residues. This CDR3 is CASSLQPGGPNYGYTF. The CDR3 bases are TGTGCCAGCAGCTTACAACCGGGGGGTCCTAACTATGGCTACACCTTC. The entire variable domain, with the rest obtained from reference TRBV5-5 and TRBJ1-2, is as follows: DAGVTQSPTHLIKTRGQQVTLRCSPISGHKSVSWYQQVLGQGPQFIFQYYEKEERGRGNFPDRFSARQFPNYSSELNVNALLLGDSALYLCASSLQPGGPNYGYTFGSGTRLTVV.

The chain joins TRBV5-6 to TRBJ1-1, with 9 bases aligning to TRBD1. The junction had 7 bases not matched to a gene; V was cut back by 2 bases and J by 5 bases. The germline V gene encodes CDR1 SGHDT and CDR2 YYEEEE. The CDR3 loop spans 15 amino acids. DNA for the CDR3: TGTGCCAGCAGCTTTCCGGGACAGGGAAAAACTGAAGCTTTCTTT. Translated: CASSFPGQGKTEAFF.

V usage is TRBV9 and J usage is TRBJ2-1; 8 nucleotides agree with TRBD2. V shed 3 bases, J shed 1 base, and the junction held 9 bases outside the gene matches. The germline V gene has CDR1 SGDLS and CDR2 YYNGEE. This CDR3 region has 17 residues. The CDR3: CASSERGLDPSYNEQFF. The CDR3 nucleotides read TGTGCCAGCAGCGAGCGGGGACTAGACCCGTCCTACAATGAGCAGTTCTTC.

The chain links TRBV4-3 to TRBJ2-1; TRBD1 matches 7 bases. The germline V gene has CDR1 LGHNA and CDR2 YSLEER. V lost 2 bases and J lost 1; bases outside the gene matches: 2. This CDR3 spans 15 amino acids. CDR3 DNA sequence: TGCGCCAGCAGCCAAAAACAGGGGTCCTACAATGAGCAGTTCTTC. It specifies CASSQKQGSYNEQFF.

V is TRBV20-1 and J is TRBJ2-5; 8 bases align to TRBD2. The CDR3 is 14 amino acids. The junction had 4 bases not matched to a gene; V was cut back by 3 bases and J by 1 base. CDR1 and CDR2 (germline): DFQATT, SNEGSKA (reference sequence). Here the CDR3 DNA reads TGCAGTGCTAGTAGCGGGACCCTCCAAGAGACCCAGTACTTC. Translated, it gives CSASSGTLQETQYF.

The chain is built from TRBV7-8 and TRBJ2-1; 11 nucleotides match TRBD2. The CDR3 is 15 residues long. CDR1 and CDR2 (germline): SGHVS, FQNEAQ. The V and J ends lost 5 bases and 7 bases, in that order; junction bases with no gene match: 7. The CDR3 nucleotides are TGTGCCAGCAGCCCACTAGCGGGAGATCGGAATGAGCAGTTCTTC. Its translation: CASSPLAGDRNEQFF.

This clonotype turned up a few times. The gene calls are TRBV20-1 and TRBJ2-7; 7 nucleotides agree with TRBD1. Germline V gene lookup returns CDR1 DFQATT and CDR2 SNEGSKA (reference sequence). V was pared by 0 bases and J by 2 bases, with 7 bases of the junction left unmatched. The CDR3 totals 15 residues. The CDR3 DNA follows: TGCAGTGCTAGAGATACAGGGGATGAGGCCTACGAGCAGTACTTC. Its protein is CSARDTGDEAYEQYF.

The V call is TRBV6-5, the J call TRBJ2-1; D is perhaps TRBD2 (5 bases). Per germline, CDR1 MNHEY and CDR2 SVGAGI. The CDR3 has 16 residues. The V gene lost 6 bases and the J gene lost 6 bases, with 21 bases spanning the gap. As DNA, the CDR3 is TGTGCCAGCAGCTCGCTCGACGGGGTACCGGGCAATGAGCAGTTCTTC. This translates into CASSSLDGVPGNEQFF.

The chain combines TRBV5-6 with TRBJ2-7; no clear D gene. The CDR3 loop spans 13 amino acids. CDR1 is SGHDT and CDR2 is YYEEEE in the germline V gene. V was trimmed by 2 bases and J by 0 bases, leaving 6 bases between them. The chain's CDR3 is CASSFGVSYEQYF. In DNA form, the CDR3 reads TGTGCCAGCAGCTTTGGGGTCTCCTACGAGCAGTACTTC.

The chain employs TRBV7-6 and TRBJ2-1; D not certain. Germline-derived CDR1 and CDR2 are SGHVS and FNYEAQ. The CDR3 sequence is 14 residues long. V gave up 3 bases and J gave up 7 bases, with 13 bases separating them. CDR3 amino acids: CASSFGLGGNEQFF. CDR3 in DNA: TGTGCCAGCAGCTTCGGGCTAGGTGGAAATGAGCAGTTCTTC.

This clonotype was seen a few times. V and J are TRBV5-1 and TRBJ2-1; D is possibly TRBD2 (5 bases). From germline, CDR1 is SGHRS and CDR2 YFSETQ. With 4 bases removed from V and 10 bases from J, the gap between germline ends came to 12 bases. This CDR3 has 12 residues. The CDR3 sequence is CASSGSRREQFF. The CDR3 nucleotides read TGCGCCAGCAGCGGCTCAAGGAGGGAGCAGTTCTTC. Full variable domain (missing parts from reference TRBV5-1 and TRBJ2-1): KAGVTQTPRYLIKTRGQQVTLSCSPISGHRSVSWYQQTPGQGLQFLFEYFSETQRNKGNFPGRFSGRQFSNSRSEMNVSTLELGDSALYLCASSGSRREQFFGPGTRLTVL.

This sequence joins TRBV20-1 and TRBJ2-1; 7 nucleotides agree with TRBD1. The CDR3 loop spans 11 amino acids. The J segment lost 12 bases and the V segment lost 3 bases, leaving 5 bases of the junction unmatched. Germline V gives CDR1 DFQATT, CDR2 SNEGSKA (reference sequence). CDR3: CSASLQGLQFF. CDR3 coding DNA: TGCAGTGCTAGTCTACAGGGGCTGCAGTTCTTC.

V is TRBV21-1 and J is TRBJ2-3; TRBD2 was called by the table and not checked on the DNA. TRBV21-1 is reported as a pseudogene. The CDR3 is 21 residues long. CDR3 loop: CASSKEESLGGRDFYTDTQYF. For the CDR3, the DNA is TGTGCCAGCAGCAAAGAGGAAAGTTTAGGAGGGCGGGACTTTTACACAGATACGCAGTATTTT.

This clonotype has more than one count but fewer than ten. The gene calls are TRBV5-1 and TRBJ2-2; TRBD2 agrees at 12 bases. The germline V gene encodes CDR1 SGHRS and CDR2 YFSETQ. There are 17 residues in the CDR3. Germline trimming cut 3 bases from V and 0 bases from J; bases unmatched to any gene: 3. The CDR3 bases are TGCGCCAGCAGCTCACCTAGCGGGAGGGCGAACACCGGGGAGCTGTTTTTT. Translating gives CASSSPSGRANTGELFF. The full variable domain, in which reference TRBV5-1 and TRBJ2-2 provide the parts outside the CDR3, is KAGVTQTPRYLIKTRGQQVTLSCSPISGHRSVSWYQQTPGQGLQFLFEYFSETQRNKGNFPGRFSGRQFSNSRSEMNVSTLELGDSALYLCASSSPSGRANTGELFFGEGSRLTVL.